This entry is about one T cell receptor beta chain. The data derive from a study of T cells after yellow fever vaccination. The CDR3 is 13 amino acids. CDR1 and CDR2 from the germline V gene are DFQATT and SNEGSKA (reference sequence). Deletions cut 2 bases from V and 1 base from J, with 5 bases between. 5'RACE template switching added a universal primer site and UMIs to TCR cDNA. Each CDR3 protein gets one entry after TCRdb re-called the 5' RACE reads with MiXCR. The repertoire holds 450,000 to 600,000 distinct CDR3 sequences, with approximately 16% as singletons. Sequencing used PBMCs, obtained less than 6 days after the first yellow fever vaccination. The receptor was derived from a man younger than 30 who received the YFV17D yellow fever vaccine. The V and J genes are TRBV20-1 and TRBJ2-2; D not resolved. CDR3 nucleotides: TGCAGTGCTAGAAGGTTGAACACCGGGGAGCTGTTTTTT. Amino acids: CSARRLNTGELFF.